This TCR beta chain comes out of a study of beta chain features in type 1 diabetes. Sorting of CD4+ naive, central memory, regulatory and stem cell-like memory cells was performed via CD45RO/CCR7/CD25/CD127/CD95/CD27. Populations obtained by sorting all exceeded 95% purity. Every bit of the isolated RNA underwent reverse transcription, so sequencing read expressed TCRB transcripts. Repertoires were generated with immunoSEQ multiplex PCR, while TCRdb's copy carries only in-frame clones and drops some. The sample shows roughly 140,000 clones, 8.5% to 14% of them seen only once. CDR1 is SNHLY and CDR2 is FYNNEI in the germline V gene. V trimming: 6 bases; J trimming: 2 bases; junction bases outside the gene matches: 3. The CDR3 has 14 amino acids.

Material for sequencing was central memory CD4+ T cells from blood. The sequence came from a man aged 18 to 29 in good health. The J gene is TRBJ2-3, the V gene TRBV2; 9 bases fit TRBD1. CDR3 in amino acids: CASRQGANTDTQYF. The CDR3 region has the DNA TGTGCCAGCAGACAGGGGGCGAACACAGATACGCAGTATTTT.